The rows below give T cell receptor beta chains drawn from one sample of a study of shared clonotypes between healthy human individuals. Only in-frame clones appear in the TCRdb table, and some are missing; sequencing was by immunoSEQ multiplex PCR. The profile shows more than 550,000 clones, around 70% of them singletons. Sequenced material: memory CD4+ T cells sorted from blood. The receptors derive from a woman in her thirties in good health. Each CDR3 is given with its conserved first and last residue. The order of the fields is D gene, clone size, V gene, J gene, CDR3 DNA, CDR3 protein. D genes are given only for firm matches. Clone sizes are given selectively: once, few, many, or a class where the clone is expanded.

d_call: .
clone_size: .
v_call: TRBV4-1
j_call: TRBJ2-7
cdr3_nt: TGCGCCAGCAGCCGCCGCGGGGATCTCTACGAGCAGTACTTC
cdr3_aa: CASSRRGDLYEQYF

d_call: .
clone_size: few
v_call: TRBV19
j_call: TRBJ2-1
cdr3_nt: TGTGCCGTCAAAAGGCCCGGGACCTACAATGAGCAGTTCTTC
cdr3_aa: CAVKRPGTYNEQFF

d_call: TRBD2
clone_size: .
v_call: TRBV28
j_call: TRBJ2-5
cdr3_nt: TGTGCCAGCAGTTCATGGACTAGCGGGAGTGGGGAGACCCAGTACTTC
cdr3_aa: CASSSWTSGSGETQYF

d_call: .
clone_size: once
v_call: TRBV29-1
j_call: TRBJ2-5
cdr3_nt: TGCAGCGTTGAAGTCCAGGGACAGCCCCTAGATCGGGAGCAGTACTTC
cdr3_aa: CSVEVQGQPLDREQYF

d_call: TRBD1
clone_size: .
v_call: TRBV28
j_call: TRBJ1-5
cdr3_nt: TGTGCCAGCAGTTCCTCCTGGGACAGGCTGTTTCAGCCCCAGCATTTT
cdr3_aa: CASSSSWDRLFQPQHF

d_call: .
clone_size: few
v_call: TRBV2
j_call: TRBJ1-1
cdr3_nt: TGTGCCAGCAGTGTATTCTCCGACACTGAAGCTTTCTTT
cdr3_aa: CASSVFSDTEAFF

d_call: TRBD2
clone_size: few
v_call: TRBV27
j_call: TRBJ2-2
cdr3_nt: TGTGCCAGCAGTTTGCGCCTAGCGGGTTACGCCGGGGAGCTGTTTTTT
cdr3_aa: CASSLRLAGYAGELFF

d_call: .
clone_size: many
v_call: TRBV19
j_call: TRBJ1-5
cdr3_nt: TGTGCCAGCGCAGGACAGAGCATCCAGCCCCAGCATTTT
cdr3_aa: CASAGQSIQPQHF

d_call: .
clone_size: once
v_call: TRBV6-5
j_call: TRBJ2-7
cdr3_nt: TGTGCCAGCGCCCGAATGGACGAGCAGTACTTC
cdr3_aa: CASARMDEQYF

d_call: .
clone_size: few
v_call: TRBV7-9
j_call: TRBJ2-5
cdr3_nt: TGTGCCAGCAGCCCCCGGACGGAGACAGAGACCCAGTACTTC
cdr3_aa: CASSPRTETETQYF

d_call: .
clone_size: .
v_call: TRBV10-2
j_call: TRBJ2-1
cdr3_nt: TGCGCCAGCAGTGAGTCTAGTCTCGACAATGAGCAGTTCTTC
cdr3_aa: CASSESSLDNEQFF

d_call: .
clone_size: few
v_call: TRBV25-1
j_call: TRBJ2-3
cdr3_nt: TGTGCCAGCATGACGGGAGTTAGTAGCACAGATACGCAGTATTTT
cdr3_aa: CASMTGVSSTDTQYF

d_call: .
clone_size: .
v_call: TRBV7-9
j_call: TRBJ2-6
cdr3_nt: TGTGCCAGCAGTAGCTCTGGGGCCAACGTCCTGACTTTC
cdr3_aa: CASSSSGANVLTF

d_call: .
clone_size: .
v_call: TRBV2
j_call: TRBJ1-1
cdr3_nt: TGTGCCAGCAGACGGGACGGCACTGAAGCTTTCTTT
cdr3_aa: CASRRDGTEAFF

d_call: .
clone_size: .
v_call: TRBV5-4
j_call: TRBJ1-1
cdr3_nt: TGTGCCAGCAGCCGAGGGGGACTGGCTGATCTTGCTGAAGCTTTCTTT
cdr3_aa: CASSRGGLADLAEAFF

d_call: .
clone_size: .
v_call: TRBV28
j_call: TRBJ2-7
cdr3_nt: TGTGCCAGCAGTTTAGGGGGAGTATACGAGCAGTACTTC
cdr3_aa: CASSLGGVYEQYF

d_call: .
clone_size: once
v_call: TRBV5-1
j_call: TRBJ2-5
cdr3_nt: TGCGCCAGCAGCATATTTCTCTCTGGAACCCAGTACTTC
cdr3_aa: CASSIFLSGTQYF

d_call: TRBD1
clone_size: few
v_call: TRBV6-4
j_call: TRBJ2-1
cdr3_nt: TGTGCCAGCAGTGAGTACGAAGGACAGGGAGGTGAGCAGTTCTTC
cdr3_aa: CASSEYEGQGGEQFF

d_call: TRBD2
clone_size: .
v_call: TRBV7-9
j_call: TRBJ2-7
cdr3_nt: TGTGCCAGCAGCCCCTTTGGCGGGAGGGTCTACGAGCAGTACTTC
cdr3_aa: CASSPFGGRVYEQYF

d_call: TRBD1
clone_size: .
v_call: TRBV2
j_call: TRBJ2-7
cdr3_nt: TGTGCCAGCAAGGGGGACAGGGAATTATACGAGCAGTACTTC
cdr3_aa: CASKGDRELYEQYF

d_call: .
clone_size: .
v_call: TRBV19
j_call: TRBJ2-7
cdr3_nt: TGTGCCAGTAGATTAACAGGAAGCTCCTACGAGCAGTACTTC
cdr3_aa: CASRLTGSSYEQYF

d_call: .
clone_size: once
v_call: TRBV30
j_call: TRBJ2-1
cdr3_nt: TGTGCCTGGAGTACACTAGCCTACAATGAGCAGTTCTTC
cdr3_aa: CAWSTLAYNEQFF